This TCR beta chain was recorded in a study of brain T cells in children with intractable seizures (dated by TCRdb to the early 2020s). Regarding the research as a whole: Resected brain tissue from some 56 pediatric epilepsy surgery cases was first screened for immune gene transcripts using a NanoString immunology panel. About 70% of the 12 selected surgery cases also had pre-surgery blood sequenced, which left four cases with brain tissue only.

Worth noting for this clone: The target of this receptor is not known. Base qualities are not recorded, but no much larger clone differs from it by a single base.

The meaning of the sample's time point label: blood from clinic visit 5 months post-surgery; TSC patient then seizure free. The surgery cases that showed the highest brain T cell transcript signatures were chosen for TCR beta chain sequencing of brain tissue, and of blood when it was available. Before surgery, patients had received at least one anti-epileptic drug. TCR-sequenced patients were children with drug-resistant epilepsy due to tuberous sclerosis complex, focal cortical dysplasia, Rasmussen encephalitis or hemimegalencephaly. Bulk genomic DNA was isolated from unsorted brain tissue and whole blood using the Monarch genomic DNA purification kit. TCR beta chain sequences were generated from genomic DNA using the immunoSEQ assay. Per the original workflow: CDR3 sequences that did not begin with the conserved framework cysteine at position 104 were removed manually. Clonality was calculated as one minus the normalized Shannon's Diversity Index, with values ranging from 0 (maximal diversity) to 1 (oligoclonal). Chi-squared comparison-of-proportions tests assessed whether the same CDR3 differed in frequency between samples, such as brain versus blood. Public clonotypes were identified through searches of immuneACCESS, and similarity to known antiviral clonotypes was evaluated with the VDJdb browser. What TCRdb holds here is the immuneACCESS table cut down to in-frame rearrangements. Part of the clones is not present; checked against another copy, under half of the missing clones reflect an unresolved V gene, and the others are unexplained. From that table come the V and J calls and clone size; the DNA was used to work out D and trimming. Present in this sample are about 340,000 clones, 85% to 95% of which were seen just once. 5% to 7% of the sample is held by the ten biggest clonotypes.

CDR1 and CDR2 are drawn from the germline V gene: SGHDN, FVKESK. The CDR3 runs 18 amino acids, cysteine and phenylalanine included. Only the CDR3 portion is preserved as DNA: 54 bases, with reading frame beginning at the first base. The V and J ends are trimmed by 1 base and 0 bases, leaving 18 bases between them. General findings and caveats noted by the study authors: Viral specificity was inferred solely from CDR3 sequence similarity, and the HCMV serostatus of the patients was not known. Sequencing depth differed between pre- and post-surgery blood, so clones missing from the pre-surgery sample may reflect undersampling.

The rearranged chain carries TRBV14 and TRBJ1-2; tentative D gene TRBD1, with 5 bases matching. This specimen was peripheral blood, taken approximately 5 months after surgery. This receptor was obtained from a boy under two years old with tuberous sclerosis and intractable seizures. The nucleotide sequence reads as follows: TGTGCCAGCAGCCAAGGATTCGGGCGGGGGTTAGCTAACTATGGCTACACCTTC. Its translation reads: CASSQGFGRGLANYGYTF.